The rows below give T cell receptor beta chains drawn from one sample of a study of T cell repertoires in cytomegalovirus infection. TCRdb processed the reads anew with MiXCR; each CDR3 protein has one entry. Of some 940,000 distinct CDR3 sequences listed, about 33% are singletons. What these receptors recognize is not known. The sample in question was cultured CD8+ T cells from PBMCs, obtained from culture after CMV antigen stimulation. The receptors originated from a human donor in good health (CMV status not recorded). Some clones in this sample may be carry-over from other donors' samples. Both conserved end residues are part of each CDR3. Each record gives: V gene, D gene, J gene, clone size, CDR3 DNA, CDR3 protein. The D gene is left open where the match is weak. Size values are once, few and many counts, or a class for expanded clones, and some rows have none.

>TRBV7-9|-|TRBJ2-7|few
TGTGCCAGCAGCTTATCAACGGGGGATCGATCCGAGCAGTACTTC
CASSLSTGDRSEQYF
>TRBV10-2|-|TRBJ1-6|-
TGCGCCAGCAGTGATGTGGGGGCTTCTCCTAGCTCCTATAATTCACCCCTCCACTTT
CASSDVGASPSSYNSPLHF
>TRBV7-9|-|TRBJ1-1|few
TGTGCCAGCACCGTGACAGGGAACACTGAAGCTTTCTTT
CASTVTGNTEAFF
>TRBV7-9|-|TRBJ2-1|once
TGTGCCAGCAGCTTAGCGGGGCCGGGGCTTTACAATGAGCAGTTCTTC
CASSLAGPGLYNEQFF
>TRBV28|TRBD1|TRBJ1-1|few
TGTGCCAGCAGTTTAGATACCGTCGCCGACTCAGGGGGCACTGAAGCTTTCTTT
CASSLDTVADSGGTEAFF
>TRBV7-9|TRBD1|TRBJ2-1|-
TGTGCGACCAGCCGGGACAGGGGGGGGAATGAGCAGTTCTTC
CATSRDRGGNEQFF
>TRBV6-5|TRBD2|TRBJ2-5|-
TGTGCCAGCACTTCCCCGGGGGGACTCCAAGAGACCCAGTACTTC
CASTSPGGLQETQYF
>TRBV4-1|TRBD2|TRBJ2-1|few
TGCGCCAGCAGCGTACTAGCGGCGTACAATGAGCAGTTCTTC
CASSVLAAYNEQFF
>TRBV12-5|-|TRBJ2-7|once
TGTGCTAGTGGTACTAACGCAAGAGATTACGAGCAGTACTTC
CASGTNARDYEQYF
>TRBV28|TRBD1|TRBJ1-1|few
TGTGCCAGCAGTGTGGGACAGCAAAACACTGAAGCTTTCTTT
CASSVGQQNTEAFF
>TRBV25-1|TRBD2|TRBJ2-3|few
TGTGCCAGCAGTAAACGGGGGGACACAGATACGCAGTATTTT
CASSKRGDTDTQYF
>TRBV5-6|TRBD1|TRBJ1-1|few
TGTGCCAGCAGCCACACAGGGGGCGCAGGGAACACTGAAGCTTTCTTT
CASSHTGGAGNTEAFF
>TRBV20-1|-|TRBJ2-3|few
TGCAGTGCTAGGGAACCAAGAGGGCGCACAGATACGCAGTATTTT
CSAREPRGRTDTQYF
>TRBV7-6|-|TRBJ2-2|-
TGTGCCAGCAGTCACAGGGTCCGGGAGCTGTTTTTT
CASSHRVRELFF